Listed below are T cell receptor beta chains from one sample, sequenced in a study of blood T cell repertoires in COVID-19. Method: immunoSEQ multiplex PCR; TCRdb's copy keeps in-frame clones and lacks some. The sample shows around 250,000 clones, roughly 87% of them seen only once. Sequenced material: peripheral blood. The receptors were gathered from a human donor in a cohort sampled during active COVID-19. Both conserved end residues are part of each CDR3. The D gene is left open where the match is weak. Only some rows state a clone size, as once, few, many or a class for expanded clones.

v_gene,j_gene,d_gene,abundance,CDR3aa,CDR3nt
TRBV6-6,TRBJ1-1,.,.,CASRPTSQGMNTEAFF,TGTGCCAGCAGACCAACGAGTCAGGGGATGAACACTGAAGCTTTCTTT
TRBV30,TRBJ1-2,.,.,CAWNLELGYTF,TGTGCCTGGAACTTAGAATTGGGCTACACCTTC
TRBV6-5,TRBJ1-1,TRBD1,.,CASTTGGLGLAEAFF,TGTGCCAGCACGACAGGGGGGCTCGGTTTGGCTGAAGCTTTCTTT
TRBV24-1,TRBJ1-5,.,.,CATRTGSNQPQHF,TGTGCCACCAGAACAGGGAGCAATCAGCCCCAGCATTTT
TRBV27,TRBJ2-7,TRBD2,.,CASSSMTSGRLFEQYF,TGTGCCAGCAGCTCGATGACTAGCGGGAGGTTATTCGAGCAGTACTTC
TRBV14,TRBJ2-7,.,.,CASSQVPTGLDYEQYF,TGTGCCAGCAGCCAAGTCCCCACAGGGCTTGATTACGAGCAGTACTTC
TRBV6-1,TRBJ2-5,.,.,CASSESRRETQYF,TGTGCCAGCAGTGAAAGCCGGAGAGAGACCCAGTACTTC
TRBV7-2,TRBJ1-2,TRBD1,.,CASNRDRGHGYTF,TGTGCCAGCAATAGGGACAGGGGGCATGGCTACACCTTC
TRBV19,TRBJ1-2,.,.,CASSIPDSNYGYTF,TGTGCCAGTAGTATACCAGACTCTAACTATGGCTACACCTTC
TRBV4-3,TRBJ2-5,TRBD2,once,CASSQGLAGGQQETQYF,TGCGCCAGCAGCCAAGGCCTAGCGGGGGGGCAACAAGAGACCCAGTACTTC
TRBV7-2,TRBJ1-1,.,once,CASSWTDVKGEAFF,TGTGCCAGCAGCTGGACAGACGTCAAGGGTGAAGCTTTCTTT
TRBV30,TRBJ1-1,.,.,CAWSPGGKNTEAFF,TGTGCCTGGAGTCCCGGAGGGAAGAACACTGAAGCTTTCTTT
TRBV11-2,TRBJ1-2,TRBD1,.,CASSLAQDRTNYGYTF,TGTGCCAGCAGCTTAGCCCAGGACAGGACAAACTATGGCTACACCTTC
TRBV13,TRBJ1-2,.,.,CASREGNYGYTF,TGTGCCAGCCGGGAGGGAAACTATGGCTACACCTTC
TRBV5-4,TRBJ1-4,.,few,CASSLGGANEKLFF,TGTGCCAGCAGTCTGGGCGGGGCTAACGAAAAACTGTTTTTT
TRBV6-6,TRBJ2-2,.,.,CASSNILYMYPGELFF,TGTGCCAGCAGTAATATCCTTTATATGTATCCCGGGGAGCTGTTTTTT
TRBV9,TRBJ2-7,.,.,CASSVVGDPAREQYF,TGTGCCAGCAGCGTAGTGGGAGATCCGGCCAGGGAGCAGTACTTC
TRBV7-6,TRBJ2-1,TRBD2,few,CASSFGLAGGNEQFF,TGTGCCAGCAGCTTCGGGCTAGCGGGAGGCAATGAGCAGTTCTTC
TRBV4-1,TRBJ2-7,.,.,CASSQTGSSSYEQYF,TGCGCCAGCAGCCAAACAGGGTCCAGCTCCTACGAGCAGTACTTC
TRBV28,TRBJ1-2,.,.,CASSYRDGYTF,TGTGCCAGCAGTTACAGGGATGGCTACACCTTC